This TCR beta chain was obtained from a study of post-analysis software for immune sequencing data (dated by TCRdb to between 2014 and 2017). Regarding the research as a whole: Relapsing-remitting, secondary progressive and progressive-relapsing multiple sclerosis were recorded as disease courses, and subtype annotation was lacking for some patients. The multiple sclerosis patient repertoires were compared with more than 9 previously published healthy control repertoires from donors aged 6 to 25 years. A subset of samples was prepared in parallel using single-end sample barcoding, then pooled and co-amplified after Illumina adapter ligation. What the research found in general, with its limitations: Compared with controls, multiple sclerosis patients had significantly lower normalized Chao1 diversity, a finding suggesting substantial peripheral T-cell clonal expansion. Four to six TRBV segments, including TRBV5-6, TRBV5-1 and TRBV20-1, were significantly more frequent in patients than controls. Strong co-clustering of samples prepared in the same batch was shown by direct clustering with F measure, prompting a batch-effect correction. The control group was slightly older than the multiple sclerosis patient group.

The library was prepared using PCR. TCRdb names Illumina HiSeq 2500 as the instrument used. To reduce PCR and sequencing biases, unique molecular identifiers were built into the TCR beta cDNA libraries. About 500,000 cDNA molecules were obtained for every 1 to 10 million input T cells, so each molecule roughly corresponded to one T cell. The patient libraries were prepared and sequenced with the same protocol used for the earlier healthy control dataset. Within a given batch, samples were prepared together, multiplexed and sequenced on the same HiSeq lane. The paper's processing steps were these. MIGEC handled the raw barcoded reads, throwing out single-read molecular identifier groups before consensus assembly and CDR3 extraction. VDJtools was used for post-analysis of the clonotype tables, and diversity was normalized by down-sampling every dataset to the size of the smallest sample. To correct batch-related cross-sample contamination, repertoire overlap clustering matched CDR3 amino acid sequences but not nucleotide sequences. Through fastp at Q25 and MiXCR, TCRdb rebuilt clones from the public reads, retaining in-frame beta chains. Entries are consolidated by CDR3 protein sequence, retaining the most common genes and DNA. TCRdb, not the original authors, processed these V and J calls. The sample table contains some 890,000 distinct CDR3 sequences; only one count was recorded for approximately 53% of them. Together, the top ten hold about 4.5% of the sample.

The germline V end is reduced by 3 bases and the J end by 1 base; junction bases left unmatched: 2. The CDR3 sequence holds 14 residues, the cysteine and phenylalanine included. The sequence is cut down to CDR3 DNA, 42 bases in frame from base 1. According to the germline V gene, CDR1 reads KGHSH and CDR2 reads LQKENI. To demonstrate the VDJtools post-analysis software, the study profiled TCR beta repertoires from the peripheral blood of 10 to 15 young patients with multiple sclerosis. Multiple sclerosis patients were children and adolescents aged about 6 to 15 years. A remark on this clonotype: Its cognate antigen has yet to be identified. No clone much larger than this one lies a single base away; base qualities are absent.

The source material was blood. The sequence was obtained from a girl aged 10 to 17 with multiple sclerosis. The chain is encoded by TRBV18 joined to TRBJ2-5, with 7 bases aligning to TRBD1. The CDR3 region has the sequence CASSPDRFQETQYF. DNA sequence: TGTGCCAGCTCACCGGACAGGTTCCAAGAGACCCAGTACTTC. Joined to the reference TRBV18 and TRBJ2-5 proteins, this CDR3 gives the full variable domain: NAGVMQNPRHLVRRRGQEARLRCSPMKGHSHVYWYRQLPEEGLKFMVYLQKENIIDESGMPKERFSAEFPKEGPSILRIQQVVRGDSAAYFCASSPDRFQETQYFGPGTRLLVL.